This TCR beta chain was documented in a study of T cell clonotyping in hematopoietic cell transplantation. Study observations and caveats: At the given depth, recipient repertoires were over 95% de novo clonotypes. After transplant, recipient diversity fell while pathologically expanded clonotypes grew through day 180.

A note on this clone: The target antigen is unknown.

Data came from immunoSEQ multiplex PCR; TCRdb stores just in-frame clones and leaves some out. The data contain about 7,200 clones, approximately 89% of them singletons. This CDR3 has 11 residues. V lost 10 bases and J lost 4; bases outside the gene matches: 3. Germline CDR1 is ENHRY and CDR2 is SYGVKD. V is TRBV10-3 and J is TRBJ1-2, with 7 nucleotides matching TRBD1. The TCR sequence derives from a female patient aged 50-65 years who had an allogeneic stem cell transplant from an unrelated donor, so the T cells may come from the graft donor. Some clones in this sample may be carry-over from other donors' samples. The sequencing here drew on PBMCs, taken 30 days after allogeneic stem cell transplant. CDR3 nucleotides: TGTGCCACCCGACAGGGCTATGGCTACACCTTC. As protein: CATRQGYGYTF.